This TCR beta chain is drawn from a study of cytomegalovirus exposure and HLA in healthy donors. Germline-derived CDR1 and CDR2 are SGHVS and FQNEAQ. Trimming shortened V by 0 bases and J by 2 bases, and 11 bases separated the two germline ends. This CDR3 region has 16 residues. Some clones are missing from TCRdb's copy, which holds only in-frame ones; the method was immunoSEQ multiplex PCR. This sample has a few hundred thousand clones; 75% to 90% occur once, and the top ten carry around 0.8%. The sequencing input was PBMCs. The V call is TRBV7-8, the J call TRBJ1-3; D is perhaps TRBD1 (5 bases). This TCR was sampled from a woman between 18 and 29 years old in good health and CMV-seronegative. This chain's CDR3 is CASSLAFPGTGNTIYF. For the CDR3, the DNA is TGTGCCAGCAGCTTAGCATTTCCAGGGACTGGAAACACCATATATTTT. The variable domain in full, completed from reference TRBV7-8 and TRBJ1-3, reads GAGVSQSPRYKVAKRGQDVALRCDPISGHVSLFWYQQALGQGPEFLTYFQNEAQLDKSGLPSDRFFAERPEGSVSTLKIQRTQQEDSAVYLCASSLAFPGTGNTIYFGEGSWLTVV.